This TCR beta chain is drawn from a study of read filtering for tumor transcriptome and immune sequencing. From roughly 0.4 ug of RNA, a library with molecular barcoded alpha/delta and beta/gamma adaptors was made. MiXCR, run by TCRdb on the reads, gives a single entry per CDR3 protein. Among about 58,000 distinct CDR3 sequences listed, more than 9% were seen once. The study, taken as a whole, reports: Even smaller IR-seq throughput identified most shared clonotypes.

There are many counts of this clonotype. What it binds is unknown. There are 14 residues in the CDR3. Germline V gene lookup returns CDR1 SQVTM and CDR2 ANQGSEA. The V and J ends lost 4 bases and 6 bases, in that order; junction bases with no gene match: 7. The sample taken for sequencing was a population of CD138-negative cells sorted from bone marrow. The TCR originated in a donor older than 35 with multiple myeloma. The J gene is TRBJ2-3, the V gene TRBV29-1; TRBD1 aligns across 10 bases. CDR3 sequence (DNA): TGCAGCGTTGCCGGGACAGGGGAGTTGGATACGCAGTATTTT. Translating it yields CSVAGTGELDTQYF.